A selection of T cell receptor beta chains follows, all from one sample in a study of OX40 agonist ivuxolimab in advanced cancers. This table comes from immunoSEQ multiplex PCR, and its TCRdb copy is limited to in-frame clones, with some not included. Altogether about 75,000 clones are present, approximately 86% being singletons, with the ten largest covering roughly 8%. This specimen was CD4+ or CD8+ T cells sorted from blood, taken in a trial of the OX40 agonist ivuxolimab. All receptors come from an adult with an advanced solid tumor such as melanoma, head and neck, liver or kidney cancer. CDR3s include the opening cysteine and the closing phenylalanine or tryptophan. Each record gives: clone size, D gene, J gene, V gene, CDR3 protein, CDR3 DNA. A D gene is named only where the DNA matches it firmly. A row's size may be missing; if present it is once, few, many or a size class.

abundance: once; d_gene: .; j_gene: TRBJ2-3; v_gene: TRBV25-1; CDR3aa: CASSERGYSDTQYF; CDR3nt: TGTGCCAGCAGTGAACGAGGGTATAGTGATACGCAGTATTTT
abundance: .; d_gene: TRBD1; j_gene: TRBJ2-2; v_gene: TRBV13; CDR3aa: CASSRDRNTGELFF; CDR3nt: TGTGCCAGCAGTCGGGACAGGAACACCGGGGAGCTGTTTTTT
abundance: once; d_gene: .; j_gene: TRBJ2-1; v_gene: TRBV7-3; CDR3aa: CASSLNAPTSYNEQFF; CDR3nt: TGTGCCAGCAGCTTAAACGCCCCCACTAGCTACAATGAGCAGTTCTTC
abundance: .; d_gene: TRBD1; j_gene: TRBJ2-2; v_gene: TRBV27; CDR3aa: CASRTGGKGSGELFF; CDR3nt: TGTGCCAGCAGGACAGGGGGAAAAGGATCCGGGGAGCTGTTTTTT
abundance: .; d_gene: TRBD1; j_gene: TRBJ2-7; v_gene: TRBV6-6; CDR3aa: CASSYLVTGISEQYF; CDR3nt: TGTGCCAGCAGTTACTTGGTGACAGGGATTAGCGAGCAGTACTTC
abundance: few; d_gene: .; j_gene: TRBJ2-7; v_gene: TRBV2; CDR3aa: CASRSGTYEQYF; CDR3nt: TGTGCCAGCAGGAGTGGCACCTACGAGCAGTACTTC
abundance: .; d_gene: .; j_gene: TRBJ1-6; v_gene: TRBV7-3; CDR3aa: CASSLGAQLSPLHF; CDR3nt: TGTGCCAGCAGCTTAGGGGCCCAACTTTCACCCCTCCACTTT
abundance: .; d_gene: TRBD1; j_gene: TRBJ2-7; v_gene: TRBV7-8; CDR3aa: CASSWGQLGEQYF; CDR3nt: TGTGCCAGCAGCTGGGGACAGCTAGGCGAGCAGTACTTC
abundance: .; d_gene: TRBD2; j_gene: TRBJ2-7; v_gene: TRBV7-3; CDR3aa: CASSPPKGGGPSYEQYF; CDR3nt: TGTGCCAGCAGCCCCCCGAAAGGCGGGGGGCCCTCTTACGAGCAGTACTTC
abundance: .; d_gene: .; j_gene: TRBJ1-4; v_gene: TRBV7-3; CDR3aa: CASSSDATNEKLFF; CDR3nt: TGTGCCAGCAGTTCAGACGCAACTAATGAAAAACTGTTTTTT
abundance: .; d_gene: TRBD1; j_gene: TRBJ2-7; v_gene: TRBV7-2; CDR3aa: CASSLYSDRAYEQYF; CDR3nt: TGTGCCAGCAGCTTATATAGTGACAGGGCCTACGAGCAGTACTTC
abundance: .; d_gene: .; j_gene: TRBJ1-3; v_gene: TRBV19; CDR3aa: CASSINPWSPGNTIYF; CDR3nt: TGTGCCAGTAGTATTAACCCCTGGAGTCCGGGAAACACCATATATTTT
abundance: .; d_gene: .; j_gene: TRBJ2-7; v_gene: TRBV7-9; CDR3aa: CASSFQVLQYF; CDR3nt: TGTGCCAGCAGCTTCCAGGTTTTGCAGTACTTC
abundance: once; d_gene: TRBD1; j_gene: TRBJ2-7; v_gene: TRBV18; CDR3aa: CASSPLGQAYEQYF; CDR3nt: TGTGCCAGCTCACCACTAGGACAGGCCTACGAGCAGTACTTC
abundance: .; d_gene: TRBD1; j_gene: TRBJ1-4; v_gene: TRBV2; CDR3aa: CASSTDRGEEKLFF; CDR3nt: TGTGCCAGCAGCACTGACAGGGGCGAAGAAAAACTGTTTTTT
abundance: .; d_gene: .; j_gene: TRBJ2-3; v_gene: TRBV29-1; CDR3aa: CSATSTDTQYF; CDR3nt: TGCAGCGCGACTAGCACAGATACGCAGTATTTT
abundance: .; d_gene: .; j_gene: TRBJ2-3; v_gene: TRBV6-5; CDR3aa: CASSSRRTDTQYF; CDR3nt: TGTGCCAGCAGTTCCCGACGGACAGATACGCAGTATTTT
abundance: .; d_gene: TRBD2; j_gene: TRBJ2-1; v_gene: TRBV9; CDR3aa: CASSELAGGFDEQFF; CDR3nt: TGTGCCAGCAGCGAACTAGCGGGAGGGTTCGATGAGCAGTTCTTC
abundance: .; d_gene: .; j_gene: TRBJ2-5; v_gene: TRBV7-2; CDR3aa: CASSSQAGETQYF; CDR3nt: TGTGCCAGCAGCTCTCAAGCGGGAGAGACCCAGTACTTC
abundance: .; d_gene: TRBD2; j_gene: TRBJ2-3; v_gene: TRBV7-9; CDR3aa: CASSSAGGPSDTQYF; CDR3nt: TGTGCCAGCAGCTCAGCGGGAGGGCCCTCAGATACGCAGTATTTT
abundance: .; d_gene: .; j_gene: TRBJ1-1; v_gene: TRBV5-1; CDR3aa: CASSGAGGFTEAFF; CDR3nt: TGCGCCAGCAGCGGCGCGGGAGGGTTCACTGAAGCTTTCTTT
abundance: .; d_gene: .; j_gene: TRBJ2-1; v_gene: TRBV5-1; CDR3aa: CASSPVAGPKKTHNEQFF; CDR3nt: TGCGCCAGCAGCCCGGTCGCGGGACCCAAAAAGACCCACAATGAGCAGTTCTTC
abundance: .; d_gene: .; j_gene: TRBJ2-6; v_gene: TRBV5-1; CDR3aa: CASSLVSGAGANVLTF; CDR3nt: TGCGCCAGCAGCTTGGTTTCGGGGGCTGGGGCCAACGTCCTGACTTTC
abundance: .; d_gene: .; j_gene: TRBJ1-2; v_gene: TRBV20-1; CDR3aa: CSAPVLYGHTF; CDR3nt: TGCAGTGCTCCTGTTTTATATGGCCACACCTTC
abundance: .; d_gene: .; j_gene: TRBJ2-7; v_gene: TRBV28; CDR3aa: CASSFGLYEQYF; CDR3nt: TGTGCCAGCAGTTTCGGGCTCTACGAGCAGTACTTC
abundance: once; d_gene: TRBD1; j_gene: TRBJ2-5; v_gene: TRBV4-1; CDR3aa: CASSQVWTGSGTQYF; CDR3nt: TGCGCCAGCAGCCAGGTTTGGACAGGTTCGGGGACCCAGTACTTC
abundance: .; d_gene: .; j_gene: TRBJ2-3; v_gene: TRBV27; CDR3aa: CASSLVGGGTDTQYF; CDR3nt: TGTGCCAGCAGTTTAGTCGGGGGCGGCACAGATACGCAGTATTTT
abundance: .; d_gene: TRBD1; j_gene: TRBJ1-4; v_gene: TRBV6-5; CDR3aa: CASRGQGWDEKLFF; CDR3nt: TGTGCCAGCAGGGGACAGGGGTGGGATGAAAAACTGTTTTTT
abundance: .; d_gene: .; j_gene: TRBJ1-1; v_gene: TRBV6-5; CDR3aa: CASSANFGGAEAFF; CDR3nt: TGTGCCAGCAGTGCCAACTTCGGAGGTGCTGAAGCTTTCTTT
abundance: .; d_gene: .; j_gene: TRBJ1-4; v_gene: TRBV5-4; CDR3aa: CASSRGAVDEKLFF; CDR3nt: TGTGCCAGCAGCCGAGGGGCAGTGGATGAAAAACTGTTTTTT
abundance: .; d_gene: .; j_gene: TRBJ2-1; v_gene: TRBV29-1; CDR3aa: CSVTNRSSYNEQFF; CDR3nt: TGCAGCGTGACAAACCGAAGCTCCTACAATGAGCAGTTCTTC
abundance: .; d_gene: TRBD1; j_gene: TRBJ1-2; v_gene: TRBV28; CDR3aa: CASRNRGLGYGYTF; CDR3nt: TGTGCCAGCAGAAACAGGGGGCTTGGCTATGGCTACACCTTC
abundance: .; d_gene: .; j_gene: TRBJ2-1; v_gene: TRBV19; CDR3aa: CASSSVTYNEQFF; CDR3nt: TGTGCCAGTAGTTCGGTGACATACAATGAGCAGTTCTTC
abundance: .; d_gene: .; j_gene: TRBJ1-1; v_gene: TRBV6-5; CDR3aa: CASSYARGIDTEAFF; CDR3nt: TGTGCCAGCAGTTACGCCAGGGGAATCGACACTGAAGCTTTCTTT
abundance: .; d_gene: TRBD1; j_gene: TRBJ2-1; v_gene: TRBV28; CDR3aa: CASTTGQGSYNEQFF; CDR3nt: TGTGCCAGCACCACGGGACAGGGCTCCTACAATGAGCAGTTCTTC
abundance: .; d_gene: .; j_gene: TRBJ2-7; v_gene: TRBV2; CDR3aa: CAGGGTHSYEQYF; CDR3nt: TGTGCCGGGGGGGGGACACACTCCTACGAGCAGTACTTC
abundance: .; d_gene: TRBD1; j_gene: TRBJ2-7; v_gene: TRBV28; CDR3aa: CASKPGQAHSYEQYF; CDR3nt: TGTGCCAGCAAGCCGGGACAGGCGCACTCCTACGAGCAGTACTTC
abundance: .; d_gene: TRBD1; j_gene: TRBJ1-3; v_gene: TRBV7-3; CDR3aa: CASSQDRGSGNTIYF; CDR3nt: TGTGCCAGCAGTCAAGACAGGGGCTCTGGAAACACCATATATTTT
abundance: .; d_gene: .; j_gene: TRBJ2-1; v_gene: TRBV12-5; CDR3aa: CASGLLTAHNEQFF; CDR3nt: TGTGCTAGTGGTTTGTTAACGGCACACAATGAGCAGTTCTTC
abundance: .; d_gene: .; j_gene: TRBJ2-1; v_gene: TRBV7-3; CDR3aa: CASSLIGSQGEQFF; CDR3nt: TGTGCCAGCAGCCTCATTGGATCTCAAGGGGAGCAGTTCTTC
abundance: .; d_gene: TRBD1; j_gene: TRBJ1-1; v_gene: TRBV27; CDR3aa: CASSLDRARRTEAFF; CDR3nt: TGTGCCAGCAGTCTAGACAGGGCCCGAAGGACTGAAGCTTTCTTT
abundance: .; d_gene: .; j_gene: TRBJ1-2; v_gene: TRBV7-8; CDR3aa: CASSLVLPNLGAYTF; CDR3nt: TGTGCCAGCAGCTTAGTTCTCCCCAATCTAGGGGCCTACACCTTC
abundance: .; d_gene: .; j_gene: TRBJ2-1; v_gene: TRBV5-1; CDR3aa: CASSLERGYYNEQFF; CDR3nt: TGCGCCAGCAGCTTGGAGAGGGGGTATTACAATGAGCAGTTCTTC
abundance: once; d_gene: .; j_gene: TRBJ1-1; v_gene: TRBV28; CDR3aa: CASSLSSGRNTEAFF; CDR3nt: TGTGCCAGCAGCTTATCCTCGGGCCGGAACACTGAAGCTTTCTTT
abundance: .; d_gene: .; j_gene: TRBJ2-4; v_gene: TRBV2; CDR3aa: CASPGFRHRAAPLVAKNIQYF; CDR3nt: TGTGCCAGCCCCGGATTCCGTCACAGGGCCGCCCCTCTGGTGGCCAAAAACATTCAGTACTTC
abundance: once; d_gene: TRBD1; j_gene: TRBJ1-1; v_gene: TRBV13; CDR3aa: CASWDRPNEAFF; CDR3nt: TGTGCCTCCTGGGACAGGCCTAATGAAGCTTTCTTT
abundance: .; d_gene: TRBD2; j_gene: TRBJ2-1; v_gene: TRBV14; CDR3aa: CASSQDPVGLAGAYYNEQFF; CDR3nt: TGTGCCAGCAGCCAAGATCCAGTTGGACTAGCGGGGGCCTACTACAATGAGCAGTTCTTC
abundance: .; d_gene: .; j_gene: TRBJ2-3; v_gene: TRBV28; CDR3aa: CASSASSSTDTQYF; CDR3nt: TGTGCCAGCAGTGCAAGTTCTAGCACAGATACGCAGTATTTT
abundance: .; d_gene: TRBD2; j_gene: TRBJ2-2; v_gene: TRBV9; CDR3aa: CASSVLAGAEYTGELFF; CDR3nt: TGTGCCAGCAGCGTACTAGCGGGAGCGGAATACACCGGGGAGCTGTTTTTT
abundance: .; d_gene: .; j_gene: TRBJ1-2; v_gene: TRBV19; CDR3aa: CASSRLRVNYGYTF; CDR3nt: TGTGCCAGTAGCAGACTCAGGGTGAACTATGGCTACACCTTC
abundance: .; d_gene: .; j_gene: TRBJ2-1; v_gene: TRBV11-2; CDR3aa: CASSNRQENNEQFF; CDR3nt: TGTGCCAGCAGCAACCGACAGGAGAACAATGAGCAGTTCTTC